A single sample gave rise to the 30 T cell receptor beta chains below, sequenced in a study of TIL therapy for anti-PD-1-resistant metastatic lung cancer. This was the immunoSEQ v3 assay. Data came from immunoSEQ multiplex PCR; TCRdb stores just in-frame clones and leaves some out. The table shows about 19,000 clones, with almost 80% occurring only once. Described time point: pre-treatment sample, taken before nivolumab and TIL therapy. The sequenced sample was blood, obtained at baseline. The receptor set was obtained from a person aged 25 to 85 with non-small cell lung cancer.

The J gene is TRBJ2-7, the V gene TRBV15; a weak D match, TRBD1 (7 bases). Trimming took 0 bases from V and 3 from J, leaving 15 bases between them. The CDR3 spans 16 residues. From germline, CDR1 is LNHNV and CDR2 YYDKDF (reference sequence). Here the CDR3 reads CATSRDRGRGVYEQYF. The CDR3 DNA reads as TGTGCCACCAGCAGAGATCGCGGCAGGGGGGTCTACGAGCAGTACTTC.

CDR3 region: CASSLGYQNIQYF. The CDR3 bases are TGTGCCAGCAGTTTGGGTTACCAAAACATTCAGTACTTC. The chain recombines TRBV28 with TRBJ2-4; D gene uncertain. The V gene lost 3 bases and the J gene lost 5 bases, with 8 bases spanning the gap. The CDR3 length is 13 residues. Germline V gene data show CDR1 as MDHEN and CDR2 as SYDVKM.

CDR3 protein: CASSAQGVGNEQFF. CDR3 nucleotide sequence: TGTGCCAGCAGTGCACAGGGGGTCGGCAATGAGCAGTTCTTC. The chain joins TRBV2 to TRBJ2-1; 8 nucleotides match TRBD1. This CDR3 has 14 amino acids. Germline CDR1 reads SNHLY; CDR2 reads FYNNEI. Trimming at V came to 4 bases and at J to 6 bases, leaving 5 bases not matched to a gene.

The V and J genes are TRBV5-1 and TRBJ2-1; TRBD2 aligns across 12 bases. Germline V gives CDR1 SGHRS, CDR2 YFSETQ. Losses at the gene ends were 3 bases for V and 8 bases for J; bases not matched to a gene: 15. This CDR3 comprises 18 residues. The CDR3 nucleotides read TGCGCCAGCAGCTGGCCGCGAACTAGCGGGGGGTCCCAGCATGAGCAGTTCTTC. As protein: CASSWPRTSGGSQHEQFF.

The rearrangement links TRBV19 to TRBJ2-1, with TRBD1 matching 7 bases. Germline values: CDR1 LNHDA, CDR2 SQIVND (reference sequence). CDR3 length equals 16 residues. The V and J ends lost 5 bases and 0 bases, in that order; junction bases with no gene match: 7. DNA for the CDR3: TGTGCCAGTAGTTCCCAGGGGGTGGCCTCCTACAATGAGCAGTTCTTC. This codes for CASSSQGVASYNEQFF.

The V gene is TRBV6-1, the J gene TRBJ1-5, with 8 positions matching TRBD1. V dropped 2 bases and J dropped 7; count of bases not matched to a gene: 13. Germline V lookup: CDR1 MNHNS, CDR2 SASEGT. This CDR3 is built from 17 residues. CDR3 bases: TGTGCCAGCAGTGAAAGGGGCACCAGGGGGCGAAGGCAGCCCCAGCATTTT. Encoded protein: CASSERGTRGRRQPQHF.

The rearrangement uses TRBV7-2 and TRBJ2-3; tentatively, D is TRBD2 (5 bases). The CDR3 runs to 16 residues. Germline CDR1 is SGHTA and CDR2 is FQGNSA. Between the trimmed V and J ends, which lost 1 base and 5 bases, there was a span of 16 bases. The chain's CDR3 is CASSLGGKGRGDTQYF. CDR3 nucleotides: TGTGCCAGCAGCTTAGGAGGGAAAGGTCGGGGAGATACGCAGTATTTT.

This clone was found once. The chain couples TRBV5-1 to TRBJ2-2; D not resolved. V lost 1 base, J lost 3 bases, and 10 bases lay in between. The length of the CDR3 is 15 residues. Germline CDR1 reads SGHRS; CDR2 reads YFSETQ. Here the CDR3 reads CASSLLAGDTGELFF. The CDR3 DNA reads TGCGCCAGCAGCTTGTTAGCAGGCGACACCGGGGAGCTGTTTTTT. The full variable domain, its missing parts supplied by reference TRBV5-1 and TRBJ2-2, is KAGVTQTPRYLIKTRGQQVTLSCSPISGHRSVSWYQQTPGQGLQFLFEYFSETQRNKGNFPGRFSGRQFSNSRSEMNVSTLELGDSALYLCASSLLAGDTGELFFGEGSRLTVL.

This chain uses TRBV7-3 with TRBJ2-3; TRBD2 aligns across 8 bases. The V and J ends lost 4 bases and 4 bases, in that order; junction bases with no gene match: 7. The germline gives CDR1 SGHTA, CDR2 FQGTGA. The CDR3 length is 15 residues. This CDR3 is CASSSRGGLADTQYF. The CDR3 DNA follows: TGTGCCAGCAGCTCCCGGGGGGGCCTCGCAGATACGCAGTATTTT. The full variable domain, with the rest looked up from reference TRBV7-3 and TRBJ2-3, is GAGVSQTPSNKVTEKGKYVELRCDPISGHTALYWYRQSLGQGPEFLIYFQGTGAADDSGLPNDRFFAVRPEGSVSTLKIQRTERGDSAVYLCASSSRGGLADTQYFGPGTRLTVL.

V usage is TRBV3-1 (or the pseudogene TRBV3-2) and J usage is TRBJ1-3; D is unclear. In germline, CDR1 is LGHDT, CDR2 YNNKEL (reference sequence). V lost 0 bases to trimming and J lost 4 bases, with 10 bases between them. The CDR3 consists of 15 residues. Written as DNA, the CDR3 is TGTGCCAGCAGCCAAGAGGGGAGGACGGGAAACACCATATATTTT. Amino acid sequence: CASSQEGRTGNTIYF.

V gene TRBV9 combines with J gene TRBJ2-1; 9 bases are a match to TRBD2. Trimming removed 4 bases from V and 8 bases from J; junction bases left unmatched: 10. This CDR3 is 15 amino acids long. The germline CDR1 and CDR2 sequences are SGDLS and YYNGEE. This CDR3 reads CASSPSGGTGDEQFF. Here the CDR3 DNA reads TGTGCCAGCAGCCCGAGCGGGGGGACCGGGGATGAGCAGTTCTTC.

This clone showed up just a few times. This sequence joins TRBV3-1 (or the pseudogene TRBV3-2) and TRBJ1-6, with 9 bases identical to TRBD1. The CDR3 runs 15 residues. Germline loops: CDR1 LGHDT, CDR2 YNNKEL (reference sequence). V shed 7 bases, J shed 6 bases, and the junction held 7 bases outside the gene matches. The chain's CDR3 is CASKIGTGTNSPLHF. CDR3 bases: TGTGCCAGCAAGATCGGGACAGGGACTAATTCACCCCTCCACTTT.

The gene calls are TRBV10-2 and TRBJ1-1, with 7 bases matching TRBD1. J was trimmed by 4 bases and V by 6 bases; bases with no gene match: 8. Per the germline V gene, CDR1 is WSHSY and CDR2 is SAAADI. CDR3 length: 14 residues. CDR3 loop: CASSLTGRRTEAFF. The CDR3 DNA is TGCGCCAGCAGCTTGACAGGGAGGCGCACTGAAGCTTTCTTT.

The chain carries TRBV7-3 and TRBJ2-3; unclear D gene. This CDR3 is built from 12 residues. Germline values: CDR1 SGHTA, CDR2 FQGTGA. With 5 bases removed from V and 4 bases from J, the gap between germline ends came to 7 bases. This chain's CDR3 is CASSRPADTQYF. The CDR3 DNA reads as TGTGCCAGCAGCCGGCCGGCAGATACGCAGTATTTT.

The chain employs TRBV27 and TRBJ1-1; D is unclear. There are 14 residues in the CDR3. Trimming pared 0 bases from V and 5 bases from J, leaving 10 bases between. The germline CDR1 and CDR2 sequences are MNHEY and SMNVEV (reference sequence). CDR3 sequence: CASSLSGPRTEAFF. CDR3 coding DNA: TGTGCCAGCAGTTTATCTGGCCCTAGAACTGAAGCTTTCTTT.

The chain couples TRBV5-1 to TRBJ1-1, with D hard to call. Trimming shortened V by 5 bases and J by 1 base, and 9 bases separated the two germline ends. The germline gives CDR1 SGHRS, CDR2 YFSETQ. This CDR3 contains 13 residues. Here the CDR3 reads CASSFGPNTEAFF. The CDR3 DNA reads as TGCGCCAGCAGTTTCGGGCCGAACACTGAAGCTTTCTTT.

There are a few counts of this clone. The chain has TRBV11-2 and TRBJ2-5; D may be TRBD2 (5 bases). The CDR3 has 12 amino acids. The germline V and J ends were trimmed by 1 base and 5 bases, with 5 bases remaining between them. The germline gives CDR1 SGHAT, CDR2 FQNNGV. In nucleotides, the CDR3 is TGTGCCAGCAGCTTAGTAGCGGAGACCCAGTACTTC. Its protein is CASSLVAETQYF.

The rearrangement joins TRBV5-6 to TRBJ2-3; D call uncertain. The CDR3 extends over 13 amino acids. Germline-derived CDR1 and CDR2 are SGHDT and YYEEEE. The V end was cut by 4 bases, the J end by 3 bases, with 9 bases between. CDR3 loop: CASSLGLTDTQYF. CDR3 DNA sequence: TGTGCCAGCAGCCTTGGGTTAACAGATACGCAGTATTTT.

The chain employs TRBV24-1 and TRBJ1-2; D is uncertain. V was shortened by 3 bases and J by 4 bases, with 8 bases between the two germline ends. This CDR3 region has 13 residues. Germline CDR1 reads KGHDR; CDR2 reads SFDVKD. CDR3 coding DNA: TGTGCCACCAGTGATCGACAAGTCTATGGCTACACCTTC. Translated: CATSDRQVYGYTF.

The chain joins TRBV5-4 to TRBJ1-4; D is ambiguous. CDR1 is SGHNT, CDR2 YYREEE, per germline (reference sequence). This CDR3 is built from 13 residues. V was trimmed by 3 bases and J by 7 bases, leaving 10 bases between them. CDR3 region: CASSSTPGEKLFF. CDR3 bases: TGTGCCAGCAGCTCCACCCCGGGTGAAAAACTGTTTTTT.

This chain uses TRBV11-3 with TRBJ2-1, with TRBD2 matching over 14 bases. The germline CDR1 and CDR2 sequences are SGHNT and YENEEA. This CDR3 comprises 16 residues. J lost 6 bases, V lost 1 base, and 2 bases had no gene match. The CDR3 DNA is TGTGCCAGCAGCTTAGGACTAGCGGGAGGGCGCAATGAGCAGTTCTTC. Translation: CASSLGLAGGRNEQFF.

CDR3 nucleotide sequence: TGTGCCAGCAGCACCCGACAGGGCGGATCACCCCTCCACTTT. Amino acid sequence: CASSTRQGGSPLHF. The V gene is TRBV11-2, the J gene TRBJ1-6, with TRBD1 matching 7 bases. The junction had 8 bases not matched to a gene; V was cut back by 5 bases and J by 10 bases. The CDR3 contains 14 residues. Germline loops: CDR1 SGHAT, CDR2 FQNNGV.

V and J are TRBV5-1 and TRBJ2-7, with 8 bases matching TRBD1. Trimming removed 0 bases from V and 5 bases from J; junction bases left unmatched: 7. The germline CDR1 and CDR2 sequences are SGHRS and YFSETQ. This CDR3 spans 15 amino acids. The CDR3 is CASSLVGQTGDEQYF. In DNA, the CDR3 is TGCGCCAGCAGCTTGGTGGGCCAGACAGGGGACGAGCAGTACTTC. The whole variable domain, remainder taken from reference TRBV5-1 and TRBJ2-7, is KAGVTQTPRYLIKTRGQQVTLSCSPISGHRSVSWYQQTPGQGLQFLFEYFSETQRNKGNFPGRFSGRQFSNSRSEMNVSTLELGDSALYLCASSLVGQTGDEQYFGPGTRLTVT.

This chain connects TRBV6-2 or TRBV6-3 to TRBJ1-5; D is possibly TRBD1 (5 bases). The ends were cut back, 4 bases at V and 7 bases at J, with 14 bases in the middle. This CDR3 region has 14 residues. Per the germline V gene, CDR1 is MNHEY and CDR2 is SVGEGT. The CDR3 bases are TGTGCCAGCAGTTCGGGCAGGGCGGGGCAGCCCCAGCATTTT. Translated, it gives CASSSGRAGQPQHF.

The V gene is TRBV20-1, the J gene TRBJ2-7; 10 bases are a match to TRBD2. Unmatched junction bases numbered 4, after V lost 3 bases and J lost 5 bases. This CDR3 region has 13 residues. CDR1 is DFQATT and CDR2 is SNEGSKA in the germline V gene (reference sequence). Written as DNA, the CDR3 is TGCAGTGCTAGTTTGGGGACTAGCGACGAGCAGTACTTC. This gives the protein CSASLGTSDEQYF.

The V and J genes are TRBV3-1 (or the pseudogene TRBV3-2) and TRBJ2-7; no clear D gene. This CDR3 contains 17 residues. V gave up 1 base and J gave up 1 base, with 17 bases separating them. The germline V gene has CDR1 LGHDT and CDR2 YNNKEL (reference sequence). The CDR3 DNA is TGTGCCAGCAGCCAAGCGCCCGGCGGCAGCCTTTCCTACGAGCAGTACTTC. It is translated as CASSQAPGGSLSYEQYF.

The chain uses TRBV29-1 and TRBJ1-4, with D hard to call. Trimming shortened V by 6 bases and J by 3 bases, and 11 bases separated the two germline ends. The germline V gene has CDR1 SQVTM and CDR2 ANQGSEA. CDR3 length: 13 amino acids. DNA of the CDR3: TGCAGCGTCAGAATGGCAGCTAATGAAAAACTGTTTTTT. This codes for CSVRMAANEKLFF.

V usage is TRBV19 and J usage is TRBJ2-4, with a tentative D call TRBD2 (6 bases). This CDR3 has 14 residues. Trimming cost V 2 bases and J 8 bases, with 13 bases left between them. From germline, CDR1 is LNHDA and CDR2 SQIVND (reference sequence). The CDR3 spells CASSISGRVDIQYF. The CDR3 DNA sequence: TGTGCCAGTAGTATATCCGGGAGAGTGGACATTCAGTACTTC.

This chain joins TRBV6-4 and TRBJ1-5; 7 nucleotides align to TRBD1. Trimming at V came to 6 bases and at J to 5 bases, leaving 7 bases not matched to a gene. The CDR3 length is 14 residues. Germline V gene data show CDR1 as MRHNA and CDR2 as SNTAGT. The CDR3 spells CASREGGPDQPQHF. The CDR3 coding sequence is TGTGCCAGCAGGGAAGGGGGCCCCGATCAGCCCCAGCATTTT.

This clone was picked up a small number of times. The J gene is TRBJ2-7, the V gene TRBV6-6; 11 bases map to TRBD1. The CDR3 length is 15 residues. V gave up 2 bases and J gave up 4 bases; unmatched junction bases: 4. Germline V lookup: CDR1 MNHNY, CDR2 SVGAGI (reference sequence). CDR3 region: CASSYKGTGGYEQYF. CDR3 nucleotides: TGTGCCAGCAGTTACAAGGGGACAGGGGGTTACGAGCAGTACTTC.